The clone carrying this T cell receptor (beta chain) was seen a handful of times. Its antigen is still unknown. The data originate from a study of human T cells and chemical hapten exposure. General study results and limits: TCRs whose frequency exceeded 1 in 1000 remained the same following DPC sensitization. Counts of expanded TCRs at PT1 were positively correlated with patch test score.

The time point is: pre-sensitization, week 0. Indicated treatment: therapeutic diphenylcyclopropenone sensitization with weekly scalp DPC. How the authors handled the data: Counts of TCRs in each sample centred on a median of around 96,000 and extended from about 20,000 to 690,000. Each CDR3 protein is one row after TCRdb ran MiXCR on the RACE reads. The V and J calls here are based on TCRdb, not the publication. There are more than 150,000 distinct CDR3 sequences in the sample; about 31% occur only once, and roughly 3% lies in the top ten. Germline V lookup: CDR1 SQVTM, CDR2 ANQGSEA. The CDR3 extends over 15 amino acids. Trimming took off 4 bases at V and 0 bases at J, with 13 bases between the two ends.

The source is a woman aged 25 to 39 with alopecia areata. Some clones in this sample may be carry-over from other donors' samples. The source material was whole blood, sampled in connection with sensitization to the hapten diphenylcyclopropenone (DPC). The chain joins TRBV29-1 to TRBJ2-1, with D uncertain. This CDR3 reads CSVAGSLSSYNEQFF. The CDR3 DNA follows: TGCAGCGTTGCCGGGTCCCTGAGCTCCTACAATGAGCAGTTCTTC.